Each of the 23 T cell receptor beta chains below was sequenced from the same sample in a study of Graves' ophthalmopathy and Graves' hyperthyroidism. CDR3 regions of TCR beta were amplified from RNA transcripts. HTBI primers were employed in first-round RT-PCR, then a second-round multiplex PCR followed. Each CDR3 protein is one row after TCRdb ran MiXCR on the multiplex PCR reads. The sample lists around 1.1 million distinct CDR3 sequences, 35% to 40% occurring once. The sequencing sample was made of peripheral blood or thyroid tissue (not recorded which). The receptor set was obtained from an adult man with Graves' hyperthyroidism.

About this clonotype itself: A much larger clone differs from this one at a single base, so this may be a read error. This rearrangement joins TRBV2 to TRBJ2-5, with D perhaps matching TRBD2 (6 bases). Germline CDR1 and CDR2: SNHLY and FYNNEI. The CDR3 totals 15 residues. CDR3 sequence: CASSDELAIEETLYF. CDR3 in DNA: TGTGCCAGCAGTGACGAACTAGCTATCGAAGAGACCCTGTACTTC.

The table lists this clonotype with many counts. J is TRBJ1-2 and V is TRBV12-3 or TRBV12-4; 7 nucleotides align to TRBD1. V trimming: 10 bases; J trimming: 4 bases; junction bases outside the gene matches: 12. The CDR3 length is 14 residues. This chain's CDR3 is CAISSRGQTYGYTF. CDR3 sequence (DNA): TGTGCCATAAGCAGTAGGGGACAGACCTATGGCTACACCTTC.

This clonotype was recorded at least ten times. The V call is TRBV7-6, the J call TRBJ2-7, with 9 positions matching TRBD1. The CDR3 sequence is 16 residues long. Trimming at V came to 4 bases and at J to 2 bases, leaving 9 bases not matched to a gene. CDR1 is SGHVS and CDR2 is FNYEAQ in the germline V gene. The DNA of the CDR3 is TGTGCCAGCAGCTCCTCCGGGACAGGGAGAACCTACGAGCAGTACTTC. This sequence encodes CASSSSGTGRTYEQYF.

V gene TRBV29-1 combines with J gene TRBJ1-1; 9 nucleotides line up with TRBD1. In germline, CDR1 is SQVTM, CDR2 ANQGSEA. V shed 4 bases, J shed 1 base, and the junction held 10 bases outside the gene matches. The CDR3 spans 16 residues. CDR3 sequence: CSVVGTGTGKNTEAFF. The CDR3 nucleotides read TGCAGCGTTGTGGGGACCGGGACAGGGAAGAACACTGAAGCTTTCTTT.

This clonotype was detected ten times or more. The chain combines TRBV7-9 with TRBJ2-7, with D tentatively TRBD1 (5 bases). The V end lost 5 bases, the J end lost 2 bases, and 16 bases lay between the germline ends. The CDR3 is 15 residues long. In germline, CDR1 is SEHNR, CDR2 FQNEAQ (reference sequence). CDR3 sequence: CASSPRGGRTYEQYF. The CDR3 region has the DNA TGTGCCAGCAGCCCTAGGGGTGGCAGAACCTACGAGCAGTACTTC.

The CDR3 here is CASSLTPGQGETIYF. In DNA form, the CDR3 reads TGTGCCAGCAGCTTAACCCCGGGACAAGGAGAGACCATATATTTT. The chain links TRBV7-9 to TRBJ1-3, with TRBD1 as a possible D gene (6 bases). Germline values: CDR1 SEHNR, CDR2 FQNEAQ (reference sequence). This CDR3 is built from 15 residues. The V end lost 2 bases, the J end lost 10 bases, and 18 bases lay between the germline ends.

This rearrangement joins TRBV5-1 to TRBJ2-7, with D possibly being TRBD1 (6 bases). Trimming left V 3 bases short and J 6 bases short, with 22 bases between. The CDR3 extends over 16 amino acids. Germline V lookup: CDR1 SGHRS, CDR2 YFSETQ. The CDR3 nucleotides are TGCGCCAGCAGCTACGGGGACACCCCAGAAGCTGGCGAGCAGTACTTC. It yields the protein CASSYGDTPEAGEQYF.

There are a few counts of this clonotype. Since the CDR3 does not end with the conserved phenylalanine or tryptophan, this likely comes from a read error. The DNA is left out, because the CDR3 cannot be placed on it with certainty; the CDR3 is given as TCRdb lists it. V is TRBV11-2 and J is TRBJ1-1; the tabulated D call, TRBD1, remains unverified against the DNA. CDR1 and CDR2 from the germline V gene are SGHAT and FQNNGV. Ends included, the CDR3 has 10 residues. The chain's CDR3 is CASSLGPTGG.

The sample holds many counts of this clonotype. This sequence joins TRBV29-1 and TRBJ2-5, with 7 bases aligning to TRBD2. The CDR3 loop spans 12 amino acids. V was clipped by 6 bases and J by 4 bases; unmatched bases: 5. Germline CDR1 and CDR2: SQVTM and ANQGSEA. CDR3 coding DNA: TGCAGCGTAAGGACTAGTGGAGAGACCCAGTACTTC. Translated, it gives CSVRTSGETQYF.

This clonotype appeared a few times. The chain recombines TRBV5-1 with TRBJ2-5; the D gene is possibly TRBD2 (6 bases). Germline values: CDR1 SGHRS, CDR2 YFSETQ. The CDR3 runs 16 residues. V dropped 0 bases and J dropped 4 bases, with 16 bases sitting between them. The CDR3 DNA reads TGCGCCAGCAGCTTGGCCGGGGGAGCGGGTGGAGAGACCCAGTACTTC. It codes for CASSLAGGAGGETQYF.

This clonotype was observed many times. J is TRBJ1-2 and V is TRBV24-1; 9 bases map to TRBD1. The V gene's germline CDR1 is KGHDR and CDR2 SFDVKD. Losses at the gene ends were 4 bases for V and 6 bases for J; bases not matched to a gene: 5. The CDR3 contains 14 residues. The CDR3 loop reads CATSDHTGGDGYTF. The CDR3, as DNA: TGTGCCACCAGTGACCATACAGGGGGCGATGGCTACACCTTC.

This clonotype was recorded a few times. The chain recombines TRBV6-2 or TRBV6-3 with TRBJ2-7, with a weak D call TRBD2 (6 bases). CDR3 length: 15 amino acids. Trimming stripped 7 bases from V and 4 bases from J, with 20 bases between. The germline CDR1 and CDR2 sequences are MNHEY and SVGEGT. The CDR3 region is CASTPVVAGRYEQYF. DNA for the CDR3: TGTGCCAGCACCCCCGTTGTGGCGGGGCGATACGAGCAGTACTTC.

V is TRBV7-7 and J is TRBJ1-2; TRBD1 agrees at 8 bases. The germline gives CDR1 SSHAT, CDR2 FNYEAQ (reference sequence). This CDR3 has 14 amino acids. V lost 5 bases and J lost 4; bases outside the gene matches: 6. CDR3 in amino acids: CASSKDRGGYGYTF. CDR3 DNA: TGTGCCAGCAGCAAAGACAGGGGTGGCTATGGCTACACCTTC.

This CDR3 reads CASSQRPGETQYF. CDR3 nucleotides: TGTGCCAGCAGCCAACGGCCAGGGGAGACCCAGTACTTC. The V call is TRBV7-9, the J call TRBJ2-5; possibly TRBD1 for D (5 bases). CDR1 and CDR2 (germline): SEHNR, FQNEAQ (reference sequence). This CDR3 has 13 amino acids. Trimming took off 5 bases at V and 5 bases at J, with 12 bases between the two ends.

On this clonotype itself: The junction differs from germline at one of its ends, possibly a read error. V is TRBV7-2 and J is TRBJ2-7, with D perhaps matching TRBD2 (5 bases). Per germline, CDR1 SGHTA and CDR2 FQGNSA. The CDR3 extends over 13 amino acids. CDR3 amino acids: CASRSAVTYGQYF. CDR3 in DNA: TGTGCCAGCAGGTCAGCGGTAACCTACGGGCAGTACTTC.

The chain recombines TRBV7-2 with TRBJ1-5; TRBD1 might be the D (5 bases). CDR1 is SGHTA and CDR2 is FQGNSA in the germline V gene. The CDR3 runs 13 residues. V lost 4 bases and J 9 bases, leaving 13 bases between the germline ends. In nucleotides, the CDR3 is TGTGCCAGCAGCTCCCGGACGGGACGGCCCCAGCATTTT. It translates to CASSSRTGRPQHF.

The rearrangement uses TRBV7-9 and TRBJ2-7; D possibly corresponds to TRBD2 (6 bases). The V end was cut by 5 bases, the J end by 2 bases, with 19 bases between. The germline V gene encodes CDR1 SEHNR and CDR2 FQNEAQ (reference sequence). The CDR3 consists of 16 residues. This chain's CDR3 is CASSPLPRGSTYEQYF. Written as DNA, the CDR3 is TGTGCCAGCAGCCCCCTCCCACGGGGGTCTACCTACGAGCAGTACTTC.

This clonotype has a handful of counts. The chain uses TRBV30 and TRBJ1-6; D remains ambiguous. Germline V lookup: CDR1 GTSNPN, CDR2 SVGIG (reference sequence). The CDR3 contains 13 residues. The V and J ends lost 1 base and 9 bases respectively, with 10 bases between them. CDR3 in DNA: TGTGCCTGGAGTGGGGGAACGGCTTCACCCCTCCACTTT. It translates to CAWSGGTASPLHF.

The chain is built from TRBV25-1 and TRBJ2-7; D is tentatively TRBD1 or TRBD2 (5 bases each). The CDR3 is 16 residues long. V dropped 4 bases and J dropped 0 bases, with 16 bases sitting between them. CDR1 is MGHDK, CDR2 SYGVNS, per germline. Written as DNA, the CDR3 is TGTGCCAGCAGTGGAGGGGCAGGGCCCAACTCCTACGAGCAGTACTTC. Protein product: CASSGGAGPNSYEQYF.

The chain combines TRBV4-1 with TRBJ2-5, with TRBD1 matching 8 bases. This CDR3 is 13 amino acids long. J gave up 8 bases and V 4 bases, and 6 bases lay outside the gene matches. Germline V lookup: CDR1 MGHRA, CDR2 YSYEKL. The CDR3 bases are TGCGCCAGCAGCCTGACAGGGGCTAGTACCCAGTACTTC. As protein: CASSLTGASTQYF.

This chain connects TRBV15 to TRBJ1-2; D might be TRBD1 (5 bases). V lost 1 base and J lost 6, with 12 bases in between. The CDR3 is 14 residues long. From germline, CDR1 is LNHNV and CDR2 YYDKDF (reference sequence). CDR3 coding DNA: TGTGCCACCAGCAGAGTTGGGGCTTGGGATGGCTACACCTTC. It encodes CATSRVGAWDGYTF.

This clonotype was detected many times. V usage is TRBV6-5 and J usage is TRBJ2-5; no clear D gene. Germline lookup yields CDR1 MNHEY and CDR2 SVGAGI. This CDR3 region has 11 residues. Trimming cost V 2 bases and J 5 bases, with 3 bases left between them. Here the CDR3 DNA reads TGTGCCAGCAGTTACCTTGAGACCCAGTACTTC. Its protein is CASSYLETQYF.

This clonotype was observed at least ten times. The rearrangement uses TRBV2 and TRBJ1-3, with 7 bases identical to TRBD1. This CDR3 has 16 residues. CDR1 and CDR2 (germline): SNHLY, FYNNEI. The ends lost 7 bases at V and 0 bases at J; junction bases unmatched: 9. The CDR3 sequence is CASTGTEKNSGNTIYF. CDR3 in DNA: TGTGCCAGCACCGGGACAGAAAAGAACTCTGGAAACACCATATATTTT. Filled out from reference TRBV2 and TRBJ1-3, the complete variable domain reads EPEVTQTPSHQVTQMGQEVILRCVPISNHLYFYWYRQILGQKVEFLVSFYNNEISEKSEIFDDQFSVERPDGSNFTLKIRSTKLEDSAMYFCASTGTEKNSGNTIYFGEGSWLTVV.